Sequencing of this T cell receptor beta chain was carried out in a study of T cell responses to AZD1222 COVID-19 vaccine. Study findings and constraints: Seropositivity was recorded at baseline in only 6 or 7 AZD1222 recipients. The peak T cell response came first, and repertoires were sampled only after it.

A remark on this clone: Its antigen is currently unknown.

The assay was immunoSEQ multiplex PCR, and TCRdb's table has in-frame clones only and misses some. The data show over 100,000 clones, with 86% seen just once and about a fifth held by the top ten. The CDR3 totals 18 residues. Trimming at V came to 2 bases and at J to 4 bases, leaving 14 bases not matched to a gene. This sequence originates from an adult in good health. The V call is TRBV6-7, the J call TRBJ1-1; 9 bases fit TRBD1. TRBV6-7 is identified as an open reading frame with a role that is uncertain. This specimen was peripheral blood, taken on day 0 of AZD1222 vaccination. The chain's CDR3 is CASSYEGGQGWSGTEAFF. CDR3 sequence (DNA): TGTGCCAGCAGTTACGAGGGCGGACAGGGGTGGAGTGGCACTGAAGCTTTCTTT.